This T cell receptor beta chain was found in a study of vaccination effects on CD4 cells after COVID-19. Profiled with immunoSEQ multiplex PCR; TCRdb holds only in-frame clones, not every one. Of about 65,000 clones detected, approximately 76% appear once; the ten largest clones hold about 3%. Study-wide results and caveats: Researchers report that only 1 of 255 vaccine-induced clones in healthy vaccinees cross-reacted with common cold coronaviruses. Among infection- and vaccine-induced clones, marked clonal contraction occurred late after vaccination.

A single count supports this clone. Its antigen is currently unknown. From germline, CDR1 is SGHTA and CDR2 FQGTGA. The CDR3 is 14 amino acids. V was cut by 2 bases and J by 0 bases, with 7 bases left in between. Antigen-specific CD4+ T cells were first expanded with viral peptide pools by the ViraFEST assay and only then sequenced. Following 10 days of culture, CD4+ T cells were isolated. The study found no prior SARS-CoV-2 infection in the vaccine recipients, who tested negative for nucleocapsid antibodies. Days 3 and 7 saw half the medium replaced with IL-2 medium. This specimen consisted of CD4+ T cells from PBMCs cultured with HCoV-NL63 spike peptides, obtained before COVID-19 vaccination. This clonotype originated in a human donor who received a COVID-19 vaccine. The V and J genes are TRBV7-3 and TRBJ2-5, with D unclear. The CDR3 nucleotides read TGTGCCAGCAGCTTAGGGTCTTACCAAGAGACCCAGTACTTC. Translation gives CASSLGSYQETQYF.